This record looks at one T cell receptor (beta chain) sequence and its context. Its antigen is undetermined. There are 14 residues in the CDR3. The V and J ends lost 5 bases and 0 bases respectively, with 9 bases between them. The germline gives CDR1 KGHSH, CDR2 LQKENI. The sample belongs to a study of T cell repertoires and HLA-DP antigens. Method: immunoSEQ multiplex PCR; TCRdb's copy keeps in-frame clones and lacks some. The sample has about 73,000 clones; around 77% are singletons. This receptor was identified in a man aged 55-75 years in good health and CMV-seronegative. The sample consisted of CD4+ T cells from PBMCs. The chain recombines TRBV18 with TRBJ2-3; D is unresolved. This chain's CDR3 is CASSVTSSTDTQYF. The CDR3 nucleotides are TGTGCCAGCTCAGTCACATCTAGCACAGATACGCAGTATTTT.